The 18 T cell receptor beta chains reported below all come from one sample, sequenced in a study of cytomegalovirus exposure and HLA in healthy donors. Assay: immunoSEQ multiplex PCR; the TCRdb copy retains only in-frame clones and omits some. This table holds around 300,000 clones, around 90% found once. The sample consisted of PBMCs. These receptors were obtained from a man aged 25-45 years in good health and CMV-seronegative.

V and J are TRBV6-1 and TRBJ1-1, with D unclear. The V end was cut by 7 bases, the J end by 1 base, with 13 bases between. Germline values: CDR1 MNHNS, CDR2 SASEGT. This CDR3 has 14 amino acids. CDR3 DNA sequence: TGTGCCAGCACCACGGGGAGTCAGAACACTGAAGCTTTCTTT. Protein: CASTTGSQNTEAFF.

CDR3 residues: CASSQDYYSDSNQETQYF. As DNA, the CDR3 is TGTGCCAGCAGCCAAGATTACTACAGTGACAGCAACCAAGAGACCCAGTACTTC. V is TRBV4-2 and J is TRBJ2-5; D may be TRBD1 (5 bases). This CDR3 has 18 residues. Germline assignment: CDR1 LGHNA and CDR2 YNFKEQ. The V end lost 0 bases, the J end lost 0 bases, and 17 bases lay between the germline ends.

This rearrangement joins TRBV19 to TRBJ1-1, with 7 bases fitting TRBD1. CDR1 and CDR2 from the germline V gene are LNHDA and SQIVND (reference sequence). The CDR3 sequence is 16 residues long. Trimming at V came to 4 bases and at J to 0 bases, leaving 8 bases not matched to a gene. CDR3: CASSTPGGKLNTEAFF. The CDR3 DNA is TGTGCCAGTAGTACCCCAGGGGGAAAATTGAACACTGAAGCTTTCTTT.

The chain is built from TRBV5-4 and TRBJ2-1; a weak D match, TRBD1 (5 bases). The CDR3 has 13 residues. Trimming cost V 1 base and J 9 bases, with 11 bases left between them. Germline V gene data show CDR1 as SGHNT and CDR2 as YYREEE (reference sequence). The CDR3 sequence is CASSLKGSAEQFF. DNA of the CDR3: TGTGCCAGCAGCTTGAAGGGGTCGGCTGAGCAGTTCTTC.

The V gene is TRBV6-1, the J gene TRBJ2-7; no reliable D call. This CDR3 has 12 residues. Trimming stripped 7 bases from V and 4 bases from J, with 11 bases between. CDR1 and CDR2 from the germline V gene are MNHNS and SASEGT. The CDR3 loop is CASNRGFYEQYF. For the CDR3, the DNA is TGTGCCAGCAACCGAGGATTTTACGAGCAGTACTTC.

This clone was recorded only once. The chain recombines TRBV25-1 with TRBJ2-1; TRBD1 aligns across 8 bases. The germline CDR1 and CDR2 sequences are MGHDK and SYGVNS. Trimming at V came to 5 bases and at J to 7 bases, leaving 7 bases not matched to a gene. The CDR3 contains 14 residues. CDR3: CASSPPTGENEQFF. Written as DNA, the CDR3 is TGTGCCAGCAGTCCACCGACAGGGGAAAATGAGCAGTTCTTC.

This clone came up once. This chain uses TRBV19 with TRBJ2-1; D not resolved. Trimming shortened V by 5 bases and J by 6 bases, and 14 bases separated the two germline ends. CDR1 is LNHDA and CDR2 is SQIVND in the germline V gene (reference sequence). The CDR3 sequence is 14 residues long. This CDR3 is CASSLPRVRNEQFF. The CDR3 DNA is TGTGCCAGTAGTCTGCCCCGGGTTCGCAATGAGCAGTTCTTC.

This clone was observed once. The CDR3 DNA follows: TGTGCCAGCAGTCTTGCCGGGACAGGGATGTATCTGGCTTTCTTT. Its protein product is CASSLAGTGMYLAFF. V is TRBV6-1 and J is TRBJ1-1, with 9 bases identical to TRBD1. With V trimmed by 5 bases and J by 11 bases, 15 bases remained unmatched. Germline lookup yields CDR1 MNHNS and CDR2 SASEGT. This CDR3 is built from 15 residues.

The CDR3 DNA is TGTGCCAGCAGCCCGGGACTAGCGGGGGGAAGGACCGGGGAGCTGTTTTTT. Translating gives CASSPGLAGGRTGELFF. The V call is TRBV5-6, the J call TRBJ2-2; TRBD2 aligns across 15 bases. The CDR3 consists of 17 residues. With 4 bases clipped from V and 5 bases from J, the junction kept 6 bases outside the gene matches. The germline gives CDR1 SGHDT, CDR2 YYEEEE.

This clone occurred once. The chain links TRBV7-9 to TRBJ2-1; 7 positions match TRBD1. V was clipped by 4 bases and J by 7 bases; unmatched bases: 13. Germline values: CDR1 SEHNR, CDR2 FQNEAQ (reference sequence). The CDR3 length is 16 residues. In nucleotides, the CDR3 is TGTGCCAGCAGCTCTTCGACAGGGATGGAGGCAAATGAGCAGTTCTTC. Protein: CASSSSTGMEANEQFF.

The chain joins TRBV10-2 to TRBJ2-1, with 11 bases that match TRBD2. The junction had 6 bases not matched to a gene; V was cut back by 9 bases and J by 5 bases. Looked up from germline, CDR1 is WSHSY and CDR2 is SAAADI. This CDR3 contains 14 residues. CDR3 protein: CASRLAGGHNEQFF. The CDR3 DNA reads TGCGCCAGTCGGCTAGCGGGGGGACACAATGAGCAGTTCTTC.

The rearrangement uses TRBV27 and TRBJ1-5; 7 nucleotides match TRBD1. Trimming at V came to 4 bases and at J to 11 bases, leaving 11 bases not matched to a gene. CDR1 MNHEY and CDR2 SMNVEV come from the germline V gene (reference sequence). This CDR3 has 14 residues. CDR3 in amino acids: CASSYIQDRRTQHF. CDR3 coding DNA: TGTGCCAGCAGTTACATCCAGGACAGGCGGACCCAGCATTTT.

The chain combines TRBV10-1 with TRBJ2-2; 10 nucleotides line up with TRBD2. The J segment lost 3 bases and the V segment lost 5 bases, leaving 6 bases of the junction unmatched. The length of the CDR3 is 16 residues. Germline V gene data show CDR1 as WNHNN and CDR2 as SYGVQD (reference sequence). The CDR3 region is CASSKRGGQDTGELFF. Here the CDR3 DNA reads TGCGCCAGCAGTAAGCGGGGGGGCCAGGACACCGGGGAGCTGTTTTTT.

The rearrangement links TRBV6-5 to TRBJ1-4, with TRBD1 as a possible D gene (6 bases). Germline values: CDR1 MNHEY, CDR2 SVGAGI. Trimming removed 5 bases from V and 4 bases from J, with 8 bases in between. The CDR3 is made up of 13 amino acids. The CDR3 sequence is CASSRTVNEKLFF. The CDR3 DNA follows: TGTGCCAGCAGTCGGACAGTTAATGAAAAACTGTTTTTT.

This chain links TRBV18 with TRBJ2-7, with D tentatively TRBD2 (6 bases). The CDR3 loop spans 14 amino acids. Germline CDR1 reads KGHSH; CDR2 reads LQKENI. V lost 4 bases to trimming and J lost 7 bases, with 17 bases between them. As DNA, the CDR3 is TGTGCCAGCTCACTAGGAGGGTCCCTCGAGGAGCAGTACTTC. Protein sequence: CASSLGGSLEEQYF.

This chain uses TRBV6-6 with TRBJ1-4, with a tentative D call TRBD1 (6 bases). Germline V gene lookup returns CDR1 MNHNY and CDR2 SVGAGI (reference sequence). V was trimmed by 6 bases and J by 7 bases, leaving 18 bases between them. The CDR3 runs 15 residues. This chain's CDR3 is CASRPTGSFSEKLFF. The CDR3 DNA sequence: TGTGCCAGCAGACCCACAGGGTCCTTTAGTGAAAAACTGTTTTTT.

This chain connects TRBV5-4 to TRBJ2-2, with a tentative D call TRBD2 (5 bases). Germline V gene sequence: CDR1 SGHNT, CDR2 YYREEE (reference sequence). Between the trimmed V and J ends, which lost 1 base and 4 bases, there was a span of 14 bases. This CDR3 region has 16 residues. The CDR3 DNA is TGTGCCAGCAGCTTGCTAGAGGGCATGGGCACCGGGGAGCTGTTTTTT. Encoded protein: CASSLLEGMGTGELFF.

The gene calls are TRBV7-2 and TRBJ1-1, with a tentative D call TRBD1 (6 bases). CDR3 length: 14 residues. From germline, CDR1 is SGHTA and CDR2 FQGNSA. V shed 5 bases and J shed 2 bases, with 12 bases lying between them. The CDR3 sequence is CASSPGGRNTEAFF. CDR3 DNA: TGTGCCAGCAGCCCCGGGGGGCGCAACACTGAAGCTTTCTTT.